Presented here are 27 T cell receptor beta chains from one specimen sequenced in a study of CD8+ T cells in alopecia areata. Extraction and reverse transcription of RNA yielded cDNA as the sequencing template. Using immunoSEQ multiplex PCR, the repertoire was profiled, and TCRdb retains in-frame clones only, with some absent. The sample holds around 210,000 clones, 50% to 75% seen once. The treatment: oral pan-JAK inhibitor, 5-10 mg twice daily. The sample here was CD4+ T cells sorted from blood, taken at week 4, from a patient treated with tofacitinib. The origin of the receptors is a human donor with alopecia areata.

The chain employs TRBV27 and TRBJ2-1, with D possibly TRBD1 on 6 matching bases. The CDR3 covers 14 residues. V lost 1 base and J 10 bases, leaving 14 bases between the germline ends. Germline assignment: CDR1 MNHEY and CDR2 SMNVEV (reference sequence). The CDR3 spells CASSLYSLGTEQFF. Here the CDR3 DNA reads TGTGCCAGCAGTTTATACAGCCTCGGGACAGAGCAGTTCTTC.

The rearrangement joins TRBV2 to TRBJ2-2; D gene unclear. V lost 6 bases to trimming and J lost 8 bases, with 10 bases between them. CDR1 is SNHLY and CDR2 is FYNNEI in the germline V gene. The CDR3 totals 12 residues. CDR3 sequence reads: CASSVGGGELFF. CDR3 DNA: TGTGCCAGCAGCGTTGGCGGAGGGGAGCTGTTTTTT. Full variable domain (missing parts from reference TRBV2 and TRBJ2-2): EPEVTQTPSHQVTQMGQEVILRCVPISNHLYFYWYRQILGQKVEFLVSFYNNEISEKSEIFDDQFSVERPDGSNFTLKIRSTKLEDSAMYFCASSVGGGELFFGEGSRLTVL.

The chain links TRBV7-2 to TRBJ2-5; possibly TRBD1 for D (5 bases). The CDR3 has 14 residues. Germline CDR1 and CDR2: SGHTA and FQGNSA. Trimming stripped 5 bases from V and 0 bases from J, with 10 bases between. The CDR3 loop reads CASSPRQYQETQYF. The CDR3 DNA follows: TGTGCCAGCAGCCCTAGACAGTACCAAGAGACCCAGTACTTC.

This clone was observed a few times. The rearrangement links TRBV18 to TRBJ2-1; 8 bases are a match to TRBD2. The V gene end was trimmed by 5 bases and the J gene end by 4 bases; junction bases not matched to a gene: 10. The length of the CDR3 is 16 residues. CDR1 and CDR2 from the germline V gene are KGHSH and LQKENI. The CDR3 sequence is CASSSQSGGAYNEQFF. DNA of the CDR3: TGTGCCAGCTCATCGCAGAGCGGGGGCGCTTACAATGAGCAGTTCTTC.

The V and J genes are TRBV6-6 and TRBJ2-1, with TRBD2 as a possible D gene (7 bases). With 7 bases removed from V and 8 bases from J, the gap between germline ends came to 21 bases. Germline CDR1 is MNHNY and CDR2 is SVGAGI (reference sequence). The CDR3 covers 15 residues. The CDR3 DNA follows: TGTGCCAGCATTGACGTGGGGGGGCCGAGGGATGAGCAGTTCTTC. Translating gives CASIDVGGPRDEQFF.

This clone has only one observation. The rearrangement joins TRBV14 to TRBJ2-6; 8 bases are a match to TRBD1. The trim removed 5 bases at V and 2 bases at J, leaving 5 bases unmatched. CDR1 and CDR2 from the germline V gene are SGHDN and FVKESK. The CDR3 consists of 16 residues. The CDR3 is CASSTLTGAGANVLTF. CDR3 nucleotide sequence: TGTGCCAGCAGCACCTTGACAGGGGCTGGGGCCAACGTCCTGACTTTC. The variable domain in full, with the rest retrieved from reference TRBV14 and TRBJ2-6, is EAGVTQFPSHSVIEKGQTVTLRCDPISGHDNLYWYRRVMGKEIKFLLHFVKESKQDESGMPNNRFLAERTGGTYSTLKVQPAELEDSGVYFCASSTLTGAGANVLTFGAGSRLTVL.

The chain couples TRBV18 to TRBJ1-1, with D maybe TRBD1 (6 bases). Trimming took off 4 bases at V and 1 base at J, with 7 bases between the two ends. CDR1 KGHSH and CDR2 LQKENI come from the germline V gene. The CDR3 runs 13 residues. Here the CDR3 reads CASSQGQNTEAFF. The CDR3, as DNA: TGTGCCAGCTCACAGGGACAGAACACTGAAGCTTTCTTT.

Only a few counts were recorded for this clone. V is TRBV5-1 and J is TRBJ2-1; 12 bases line up with TRBD2. The CDR3 covers 16 residues. The V gene's germline CDR1 is SGHRS and CDR2 YFSETQ. The V and J ends lost 5 bases and 7 bases, in that order; junction bases with no gene match: 10. This CDR3 is CASRMPGLAGSNEQFF. The CDR3, as DNA: TGCGCCAGCAGGATGCCTGGACTAGCGGGGTCGAATGAGCAGTTCTTC. The full variable domain, in which reference TRBV5-1 and TRBJ2-1 provide the parts outside the CDR3, is KAGVTQTPRYLIKTRGQQVTLSCSPISGHRSVSWYQQTPGQGLQFLFEYFSETQRNKGNFPGRFSGRQFSNSRSEMNVSTLELGDSALYLCASRMPGLAGSNEQFFGPGTRLTVL.

Only a few counts were recorded for this clone. The rearrangement links TRBV27 to TRBJ2-5, with 13 bases aligning to TRBD2. There are 15 residues in the CDR3. Germline V lookup: CDR1 MNHEY, CDR2 SMNVEV (reference sequence). V lost 8 bases to trimming and J lost 5 bases; unmatched junction nucleotides: 8. Here the CDR3 reads CASSPGTSGAETQYF. The CDR3 DNA is TGTGCCAGCTCGCCCGGGACTAGCGGGGCGGAGACCCAGTACTTC.

This chain joins TRBV4-1 and TRBJ2-3; 7 bases agree with TRBD2. After removal of 1 base from V and 4 bases from J, the junction contained 2 bases not matched to a gene. This CDR3 has 14 residues. Germline V lookup: CDR1 MGHRA, CDR2 YSYEKL. CDR3 in amino acids: CASSQAGRADTQYF. In DNA form, the CDR3 reads TGCGCCAGCAGCCAAGCGGGGAGGGCAGATACGCAGTATTTT.

On this clone: The sample holds other DNA sequences that translate to the same CDR3. J is TRBJ2-5 and V is TRBV6-5; D gene unclear. Germline CDR1 and CDR2: MNHEY and SVGAGI. V gave up 2 bases and J gave up 7 bases, with 5 bases separating them. The CDR3 is made up of 11 amino acids. CDR3 sequence: CASSYLGTQYF. CDR3 DNA sequence: TGTGCCAGCAGTTACCTCGGGACCCAGTACTTC.

The J gene is TRBJ1-2, the V gene TRBV27; D not certain. CDR1 and CDR2 from the germline V gene are MNHEY and SMNVEV (reference sequence). Trimming left V 0 bases short and J 7 bases short, with 12 bases between. CDR3 length: 14 residues. CDR3 protein: CASSLSDYGGGYTF. The CDR3 DNA reads TGTGCCAGCAGTTTATCGGACTATGGTGGTGGCTACACCTTC.

This clone was picked up a small number of times. This chain links TRBV19 with TRBJ1-1; no clear D. The CDR3 runs to 13 residues. Germline V gene sequence: CDR1 LNHDA, CDR2 SQIVND (reference sequence). Trimming removed 7 bases at V and 1 base at J, with 10 bases between. This CDR3 reads CASTPATNTEAFF. In DNA, the CDR3 is TGTGCCAGTACTCCTGCTACGAACACTGAAGCTTTCTTT.

The V call is TRBV5-1, the J call TRBJ1-1; 8 bases match TRBD1. After removal of 3 bases from V and 3 bases from J, the junction contained 4 bases not matched to a gene. This CDR3 contains 14 residues. CDR1 and CDR2 (germline): SGHRS, YFSETQ. CDR3 sequence: CASSWGTGDTEAFF. CDR3 bases: TGCGCCAGCAGCTGGGGGACAGGAGACACTGAAGCTTTCTTT.

The V gene is TRBV4-2, the J gene TRBJ1-6; unclear D gene. The CDR3 runs 14 residues. CDR1 and CDR2 (germline): LGHNA, YNFKEQ. Trimming pared 2 bases from V and 9 bases from J, leaving 11 bases between. In nucleotides, the CDR3 is TGTGCCAGCAGCCAAAACCATCTAGGTTCACCCCTCCACTTT. Translating gives CASSQNHLGSPLHF.

In this sample, this clone turned up a few times. The chain carries TRBV14 and TRBJ1-6, with 9 bases that match TRBD1. V gave up 6 bases and J gave up 10 bases; unmatched junction bases: 4. Germline V gene sequence: CDR1 SGHDN, CDR2 FVKESK. The CDR3 loop spans 13 amino acids. CDR3 protein: CASSRTGVSPLHF. CDR3 DNA: TGTGCCAGCAGTCGGACAGGGGTCTCACCCCTCCACTTT.

This chain joins TRBV18 and TRBJ1-5; possible D gene TRBD1, 6 bases. The CDR3 spans 14 residues. The V gene's germline CDR1 is KGHSH and CDR2 LQKENI. V was cut by 3 bases and J by 7 bases, with 13 bases left in between. In DNA form, the CDR3 reads TGTGCCAGCTCACCTACGGGGGCCAGCCAGCCCCAGCATTTT. It encodes CASSPTGASQPQHF.

To note about this clone: Distinct nucleotide sequences in the sample also encode this CDR3. The chain employs TRBV30 and TRBJ1-3, with D unclear. The CDR3 has 13 residues. Germline V gene sequence: CDR1 GTSNPN, CDR2 SVGIG (reference sequence). Trimming shortened V by 1 base and J by 0 bases, and 4 bases separated the two germline ends. Here the CDR3 DNA reads TGTGCCTGGAGTGGTCTCTCTGGAAACACCATATATTTT. It is translated as CAWSGLSGNTIYF.

The rearrangement links TRBV4-1 to TRBJ2-3; the D gene is possibly TRBD2 (6 bases). Germline V gives CDR1 MGHRA, CDR2 YSYEKL. The CDR3 has 13 amino acids. V lost 10 bases, J lost 0 bases, and 11 bases lay in between. The CDR3 loop is CATRAGSTDTQYF. The CDR3 DNA reads as TGCGCCACCAGAGCGGGTAGCACAGATACGCAGTATTTT.

This rearrangement joins TRBV29-1 to TRBJ2-3, with 8 bases identical to TRBD1. The CDR3 has 15 residues. Germline assignment: CDR1 SQVTM and CDR2 ANQGSEA. With 6 bases clipped from V and 4 bases from J, the junction kept 12 bases outside the gene matches. CDR3 bases: TGCAGCGTCAACCATCAGGGGGCCCTCCCAGATACGCAGTATTTT. The encoded protein is CSVNHQGALPDTQYF.

This clone occurred a few times. This rearrangement joins TRBV5-1 to TRBJ2-7; D may be TRBD1 or TRBD2 (5 bases each). Germline V CDR1 and CDR2: SGHRS, YFSETQ. Trimming stripped 3 bases from V and 3 bases from J, with 16 bases between. The CDR3 spans 15 residues. The CDR3 nucleotides are TGCGCCAGCAGCTACTCTACAGGCGGACTCTACGAGCAGTACTTC. It specifies CASSYSTGGLYEQYF.

The gene calls are TRBV4-3 and TRBJ2-2; D may match TRBD1 or TRBD2 (5 bases each). Germline assignment: CDR1 LGHNA and CDR2 YSLEER. Trimming removed 1 base from V and 3 bases from J, with 12 bases in between. The CDR3 is made up of 16 amino acids. The CDR3 coding sequence is TGCGCCAGCAGCCAAGTACCGCGAGGGGACACCGGGGAGCTGTTTTTT. Translating it yields CASSQVPRGDTGELFF.

V usage is TRBV5-6 and J usage is TRBJ1-1; the D gene is possibly TRBD1 (6 bases). V was pared by 4 bases and J by 2 bases, with 15 bases between. CDR3 length: 15 residues. CDR1 and CDR2 from the germline V gene are SGHDT and YYEEEE. CDR3 loop: CASSTLDRVNTEAFF. The CDR3 bases are TGTGCCAGCAGCACACTGGACAGAGTAAACACTGAAGCTTTCTTT.

The chain joins TRBV4-1 to TRBJ2-1, with 8 bases lining up with TRBD2. From germline, CDR1 is MGHRA and CDR2 YSYEKL. J was trimmed by 6 bases and V by 3 bases; bases with no gene match: 7. CDR3 size: 15 residues. Here the CDR3 reads CASSHRGGDGNEQFF. The CDR3 region has the DNA TGCGCCAGCAGCCATCGGGGGGGCGATGGCAATGAGCAGTTCTTC.

This clone turned up a few times. This sample also contains other DNA sequences that code for the same CDR3. The V gene is TRBV9, the J gene TRBJ2-3; 9 bases align to TRBD2. The CDR3 covers 16 residues. The germline CDR1 and CDR2 sequences are SGDLS and YYNGEE. Trimming removed 1 base from V and 1 base from J; junction bases left unmatched: 4. The CDR3, as DNA: TGTGCCAGCAGCGTAAGCAGCGGGGGGCGCACAGATACGCAGTATTTT. The encoded protein is CASSVSSGGRTDTQYF.

The chain has TRBV30 and TRBJ2-6, with D tentatively TRBD1 (5 bases). The V end lost 2 bases, the J end lost 0 bases, and 11 bases lay between the germline ends. The CDR3 spans 16 residues. Germline assignment: CDR1 GTSNPN and CDR2 SVGIG (reference sequence). This CDR3 is CAWSPSRVSGANVLTF. The CDR3 bases are TGTGCCTGGAGTCCCTCCAGGGTCTCTGGGGCCAACGTCCTGACTTTC.

This CDR3 is CASSSPYEQYF. As DNA, the CDR3 is TGTGCCAGCAGCTCCCCCTACGAGCAGTACTTC. This chain links TRBV5-4 with TRBJ2-7; D call uncertain. CDR3 length: 11 amino acids. V dropped 3 bases and J dropped 2 bases, with 3 bases sitting between them. Looked up from germline, CDR1 is SGHNT and CDR2 is YYREEE (reference sequence).